This T cell receptor (beta chain) was sequenced during a study of cytomegalovirus exposure and HLA in healthy donors. This clone has just one count. One end of the junction fails to match germline, which may point to a read error. The germline V gene has CDR1 SEHNR and CDR2 FQNEAQ (reference sequence). This CDR3 spans 16 amino acids. In the PCR, 60 Vbeta and 13 Jbeta primers were used. Some clones are missing from TCRdb's copy, which holds only in-frame ones; the method was immunoSEQ multiplex PCR. The sample consists of approximately 170,000 clones, roughly 80% of them appearing once. The chain carries TRBV7-9 and TRBJ2-1; 8 bases line up with TRBD2. The sequenced sample consisted of PBMCs. This clonotype originated in a woman aged 30 to 39 in good health and CMV-seropositive. The CDR3 spells CSSSYPGGGNYNEQFF. DNA of the CDR3: TGTTCCAGCAGCTATCCGGGAGGGGGAAACTACAATGAGCAGTTCTTC.